Sequencing of this TCR beta chain was carried out in a study of early T cells in non-severe SARS-CoV-2 infection (dated by TCRdb to about 2021). Some background on the complete study: Because TCR sequencing was done on bulk RNA from unsorted whole blood, the alpha and beta chains could not be paired.

This was a case-control study nested in a cohort of healthcare workers in London, UK, who had nasopharyngeal swab PCR tests and blood samples taken every week. Healthcare workers were enrolled in the week of the UK lockdown, from 23 to 31 March 2020, and were followed every week for up to 16 weeks. The protocol used for the library was 5' RACE. TCRdb names NextSeq 500 as the instrument used. To correct for sequencing error and PCR bias, the TCR library protocol tagged individual cDNA molecules with unique molecular identifiers. Sequencing covered both TCR alpha and beta chains, and within each sample the abundances of alpha and beta sequences were tightly co-correlated. On the authors' methods: Decombinator V4 was used to annotate TCR sequences for V gene, J gene and CDR3. Expanded TCRs were defined as changing significantly between any two time points under a Poisson model with p below 0.0001. TCR abundances were normalised to the total number of TCRs sequenced per sample and were expressed as counts per million. MAIT TCRs were defined by TRAV1-2 paired with TRAJ12, TRAJ20 or TRAJ33, and iNKT TCRs by TRAV10 paired with TRAJ18. VDJdb, accessed 1 November 2021, was searched for CMV, EBV and SARS-CoV-2 annotated TCRs, excluding TCRs annotated for multiple antigens. TCRdb passed the public sequencing reads through fastp at Q25 and MiXCR, retaining productive beta sequences. For every CDR3 protein sequence, its rows merge into one entry that carries the most common genes and DNA. The V and J calls were not made by the authors but by TCRdb's processing. A total of around 52,000 distinct CDR3 sequences appear in this sample, around a tenth of them only once. Together, the top ten hold roughly a tenth of the sample.

There are 14 amino acids in the CDR3, from cysteine to phenylalanine inclusive. Solely the CDR3 DNA is kept, with 42 bases framed from the first base. Per the germline V gene (reference sequence), LGHDT is the CDR1 and YNNKEL is the CDR2. V and J lose 4 bases and 5 bases, and a span of 14 bases separates them. This clonotype turned up a few times. The antigen it recognizes is unknown. Base qualities were left out, and no much larger clone turns up one base away. The paper's findings and limits, for the study overall: Matching against VDJdb was skewed toward anti-spike CD8 responses, likely underestimated virus-specific expansions, and missed private and CD4 specificities.

This receptor chain uses TRBV3-1 and TRBJ1-2; a weak D assignment points to TRBD1 (5 bases agree). The sequencing sample was made of whole blood. This receptor was obtained from an adult who was a healthcare worker with PCR-confirmed SARS-CoV-2 infection or an uninfected control (not recorded which). For the CDR3, the sequence is CASSRGEGIYGYTF. The nucleotide sequence is TGTGCCAGCAGCCGAGGGGAAGGGATTTATGGCTACACCTTC.